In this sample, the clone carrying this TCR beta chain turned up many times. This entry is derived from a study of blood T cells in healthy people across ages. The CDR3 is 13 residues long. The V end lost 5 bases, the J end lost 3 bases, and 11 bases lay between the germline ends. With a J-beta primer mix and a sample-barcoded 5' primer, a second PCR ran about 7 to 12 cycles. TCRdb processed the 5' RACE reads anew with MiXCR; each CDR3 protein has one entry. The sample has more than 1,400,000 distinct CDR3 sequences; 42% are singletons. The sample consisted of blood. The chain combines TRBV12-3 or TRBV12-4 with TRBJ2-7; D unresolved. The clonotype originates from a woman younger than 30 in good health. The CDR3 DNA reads TGTGCCAGCAGTAGAAGTTCCCGCTACGAGCAGTACTTC. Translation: CASSRSSRYEQYF.